Below are 6 T cell receptor beta chains sequenced from a single sample in a study of OX40 agonist ivuxolimab in advanced cancers. TCRdb's table, derived via immunoSEQ multiplex PCR, lists solely in-frame clones and lacks some. The sample holds roughly 96,000 clones; 84% are singletons and the top ten take approximately 5.5%. Sequenced here: CD4+ or CD8+ T cells sorted from blood, sampled in a trial of the OX40 agonist ivuxolimab. These receptors all stem from an adult with an advanced solid tumor such as melanoma, head and neck, liver or kidney cancer.

This clone appeared once. The chain joins TRBV9 to TRBJ2-3; TRBD2 matches 15 bases. The V gene end was trimmed by 5 bases and the J gene end by 3 bases; junction bases not matched to a gene: 7. The CDR3 is 17 amino acids. In germline, CDR1 is SGDLS, CDR2 YYNGEE. CDR3 in DNA: TGTGCCAGCAGTGCTCCGGGACTAGCGGGGGGAACAGATACGCAGTATTTT. Translating gives CASSAPGLAGGTDTQYF.

The V and J genes are TRBV29-1 and TRBJ1-3, with D perhaps matching TRBD1 (5 bases). The V end was cut by 7 bases, the J end by 0 bases, with 13 bases between. Germline CDR1 and CDR2: SQVTM and ANQGSEA. CDR3 length equals 14 residues. CDR3 in amino acids: CSALQDNSGNTIYF. CDR3 DNA sequence: TGCAGCGCCCTACAGGACAACTCTGGAAACACCATATATTTT.

The chain recombines TRBV19 with TRBJ2-1; D call uncertain. Trimming stripped 3 bases from V and 6 bases from J, with 9 bases between. CDR3 length: 13 amino acids. Germline CDR1 is LNHDA and CDR2 is SQIVND (reference sequence). The CDR3 bases are TGTGCCAGTAGTATCTGGGGTGGCAATGAGCAGTTCTTC. Protein: CASSIWGGNEQFF. Full variable domain (remainder filled in from reference TRBV19 and TRBJ2-1): DGGITQSPKYLFRKEGQNVTLSCEQNLNHDAMYWYRQDPGQGLRLIYYSQIVNDFQKGDIAEGYSVSREKKESFPLTVTSAQKNPTAFYLCASSIWGGNEQFFGPGTRLTVL.

The V and J genes are TRBV9 and TRBJ2-7; 14 nucleotides match TRBD2. The CDR3 is made up of 15 amino acids. The ends lost 0 bases at V and 5 bases at J; junction bases unmatched: 1. The germline V gene has CDR1 SGDLS and CDR2 YYNGEE. The CDR3 DNA reads TGTGCCAGCAGCGTAGGGGGACTAGCGGGGGACGAGCAGTACTTC. This sequence encodes CASSVGGLAGDEQYF.

This sequence joins TRBV19 and TRBJ2-3; D is possibly TRBD2 (6 bases). The CDR3 length is 14 residues. Germline V gives CDR1 LNHDA, CDR2 SQIVND (reference sequence). Trimming left V 10 bases short and J 4 bases short, with 18 bases between. The CDR3 DNA is TGTGCCACCGAACAGGAGGGATTGTCAGATACGCAGTATTTT. Protein sequence: CATEQEGLSDTQYF. Supplemented by reference TRBV19 and TRBJ2-3, the full variable domain reads DGGITQSPKYLFRKEGQNVTLSCEQNLNHDAMYWYRQDPGQGLRLIYYSQIVNDFQKGDIAEGYSVSREKKESFPLTVTSAQKNPTAFYLCATEQEGLSDTQYFGPGTRLTVL.

The rearrangement joins TRBV19 to TRBJ1-2; D possibly corresponds to TRBD1 (5 bases). This CDR3 region has 15 residues. Germline-derived CDR1 and CDR2 are LNHDA and SQIVND (reference sequence). V lost 5 bases and J 3 bases, leaving 16 bases between the germline ends. DNA for the CDR3: TGTGCCAGTAGTGGTTCGGAGTGGGGCGACTATGGCTACACCTTC. It specifies CASSGSEWGDYGYTF.